This TCR beta chain was identified in a study of human T cells and chemical hapten exposure. In its sample, this clonotype was seen a few times. The ends lost 8 bases at V and 6 bases at J; junction bases unmatched: 9. Germline loops: CDR1 ENHRY, CDR2 SYGVKD. The CDR3 runs 13 residues. The time point here: patch test 2, 6 weeks after DPC sensitization. Treatment here: therapeutic diphenylcyclopropenone sensitization with weekly scalp DPC. TCRdb re-analysed the RACE reads in MiXCR, keeping a single row per CDR3 protein. The sample shows 84,000 or so distinct CDR3 sequences, roughly 10% of them seen only once.

The specimen comprised whole blood, sampled in connection with sensitization to the hapten diphenylcyclopropenone (DPC). This chain joins TRBV10-3 and TRBJ2-7; 8 nucleotides align to TRBD2. This receptor was obtained from a woman aged 30 to 39 with alopecia areata. Some clones in this sample may be carry-over from other donors' samples. The CDR3 is CAIGEREPSEQYF. The CDR3 nucleotides are TGTGCCATCGGGGAGCGGGAGCCATCCGAGCAGTACTTC.